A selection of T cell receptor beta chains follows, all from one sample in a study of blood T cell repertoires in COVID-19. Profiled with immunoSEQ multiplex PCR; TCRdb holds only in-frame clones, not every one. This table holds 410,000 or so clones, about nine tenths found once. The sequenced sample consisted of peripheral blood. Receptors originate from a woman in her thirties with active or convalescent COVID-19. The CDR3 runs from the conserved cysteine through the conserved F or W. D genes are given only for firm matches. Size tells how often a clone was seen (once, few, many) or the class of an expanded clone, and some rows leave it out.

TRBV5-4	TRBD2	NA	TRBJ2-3	TGTGCCAGCAGCGGGGGACTAGCGGGGAACCCTGGACGTGGAGATACGCAGTATTTT	CASSGGLAGNPGRGDTQYF
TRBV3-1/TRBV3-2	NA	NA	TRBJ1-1	TGTGCCAGCAGCCAAGCGGGACTTAAGAACACTGAAGCTTTCTTT	CASSQAGLKNTEAFF
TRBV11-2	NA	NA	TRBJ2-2	TGTGCCAGCAGCTTACAGTTGGCCGGGGAGCTGTTTTTT	CASSLQLAGELFF
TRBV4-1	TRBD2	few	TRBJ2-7	TGCGCCAGCAGCCCCGGGACAGCTAGGACTAGCGGGACCCTCTACGAGCAGTACTTC	CASSPGTARTSGTLYEQYF
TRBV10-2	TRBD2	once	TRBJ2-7	TGCGCCAGCAGTGAGATGCGCGGCGGGGAGGGCGAGCAGTACTTC	CASSEMRGGEGEQYF
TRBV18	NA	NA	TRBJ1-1	TGTGCCAGCTCACCATCGGGGAACACTGAAGCTTTCTTT	CASSPSGNTEAFF
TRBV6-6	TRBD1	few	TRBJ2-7	TGTGCCAGCGGGGACAGGAATTCCTACGAGCAGTACTTC	CASGDRNSYEQYF
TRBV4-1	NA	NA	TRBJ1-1	TGCGCCAGCAGCTCGGACAGAACGAACACTGAAGCTTTCTTT	CASSSDRTNTEAFF
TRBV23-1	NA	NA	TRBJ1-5	TGCGCCAGCACCGTGGAGGGAGGGAGGAATCAGCCCCAGCATTTT	CASTVEGGRNQPQHF
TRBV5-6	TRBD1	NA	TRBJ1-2	TGTGCCAGCAGCTACGGACAGGGGGCGTATGGCTACACCTTC	CASSYGQGAYGYTF
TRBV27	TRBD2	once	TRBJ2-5	TGTGCCAGCAGTTCGCTAGCGGGGGAAGAGACCCAGTACTTC	CASSSLAGEETQYF
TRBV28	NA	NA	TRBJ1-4	TGTGCCAGCAGCGACGGGGGGGTTGAAAAACTGTTTTTT	CASSDGGVEKLFF
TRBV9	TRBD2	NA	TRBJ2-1	TGTGCCAGCAGCGCTAGCGGGAGTTACAATGAGCAGTTCTTC	CASSASGSYNEQFF
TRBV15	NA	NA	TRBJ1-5	TGTGCCACCAGGGGGGGGTTTAATCAGCCCCAGCATTTT	CATRGGFNQPQHF
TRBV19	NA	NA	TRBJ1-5	TGTGCCAGTAGTATATTCGGGGGGCAGGGCAATCAGCCCCAGCATTTT	CASSIFGGQGNQPQHF
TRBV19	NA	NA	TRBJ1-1	TGTGCCAGTAGAACAGGGAGCCTCATGAACACTGAAGCTTTCTTT	CASRTGSLMNTEAFF
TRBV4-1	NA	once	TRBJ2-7	TGCGCCAGCAGCCAAGGACAGGTCTTCGGGCAGTACTTC	CASSQGQVFGQYF
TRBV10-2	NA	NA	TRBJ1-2	TGCGCCAGCAGTGAGTCTCTAGGAGGGAGCTATGGCTACACCTTC	CASSESLGGSYGYTF
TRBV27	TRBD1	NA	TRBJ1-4	TGTGCCAGCAGTCTTCGAGTCGGGACAGCCTTCGAAAAACTGTTTTTT	CASSLRVGTAFEKLFF
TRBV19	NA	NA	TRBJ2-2	TGTGCCAGTAGTACACAGGGTAATGCCGGGGAGCTGTTTTTT	CASSTQGNAGELFF
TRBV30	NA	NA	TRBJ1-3	TGTGCCTGGAGTCCAGTTCGGGGTATAGGAAACACCATATATTTT	CAWSPVRGIGNTIYF
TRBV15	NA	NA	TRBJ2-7	TGTGCCACCCTTCGGGACTTCGCCTACGAGCAGTACTTC	CATLRDFAYEQYF
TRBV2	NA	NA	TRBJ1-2	TGTGCCAGCAGTGACAGCTATGGCTACACCTTC	CASSDSYGYTF
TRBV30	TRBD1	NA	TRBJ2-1	TGTGCCTGGAGTGCCGAGACCGGGACAGGGGGCTTCTTCTTC	CAWSAETGTGGFFF
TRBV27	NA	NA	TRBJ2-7	TGTGCCAGCAGTTTTCAGGGTCCCTACGAGCAGTACTTC	CASSFQGPYEQYF
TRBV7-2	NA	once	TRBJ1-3	TGTGCCAGCAGCTTGACGCGGGGGTCAATCTCTGGAAACACCATATATTTT	CASSLTRGSISGNTIYF
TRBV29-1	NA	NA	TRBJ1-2	TGCAGCGTCGGTGACGGAGCTAACTATGGCTACACCTTC	CSVGDGANYGYTF
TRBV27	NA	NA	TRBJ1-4	TGTGCCAGCAGTTTGTCACGGAGTGAAAAACTGTTTTTT	CASSLSRSEKLFF
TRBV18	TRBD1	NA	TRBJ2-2	TGTGCCAGCTCACCTTCCGGGACAGCCCTGAACACCGGGGAGCTGTTTTTT	CASSPSGTALNTGELFF
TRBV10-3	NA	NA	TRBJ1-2	TGTGCCATCAGCGGGTCGGGGTATGGCTACACCTTC	CAISGSGYGYTF
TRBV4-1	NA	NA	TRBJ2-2	TGCGCCAGCAGCCAACCCATCCCGGACAGCGGTTGGGGGCCTTACACCGGGGAGCTGTTTTTT	CASSQPIPDSGWGPYTGELFF
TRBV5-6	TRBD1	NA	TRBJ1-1	TGTGCCAGCAGGGGGTGGGGACAGATGAACACTGAAGCTTTCTTT	CASRGWGQMNTEAFF
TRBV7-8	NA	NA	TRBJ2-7	TGTGCCAGCAGCTTAGCGGGAGGAGGAGCCTACGAGCAGTACTTC	CASSLAGGGAYEQYF
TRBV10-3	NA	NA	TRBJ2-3	TGTGCCATCAGTGGCCGGGACTCAGGCACAGATACGCAGTATTTT	CAISGRDSGTDTQYF
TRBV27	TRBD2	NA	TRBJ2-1	TGTGCCAGCAGTTTCGTATTAGCGGGAGACTACAATGAGCAGTTCTTC	CASSFVLAGDYNEQFF
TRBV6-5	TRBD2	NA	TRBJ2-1	TGTGCCAGCATCCTGGGACTAGCGGGAGGAAATGAGCAGTTCTTC	CASILGLAGGNEQFF
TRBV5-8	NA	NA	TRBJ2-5	TGTGCCAGCAGCTTAGGATGGACATCCCGAGAGACCCAGTACTTC	CASSLGWTSRETQYF
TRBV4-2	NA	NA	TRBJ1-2	TGTGCCAGCAGCCAAGATGATACAGGAAATTATGGCTACACCTTC	CASSQDDTGNYGYTF
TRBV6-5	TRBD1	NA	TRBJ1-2	TGTGCCAGCAGTTTAAAACAGGGGGCTGATGGCTACACCTTC	CASSLKQGADGYTF
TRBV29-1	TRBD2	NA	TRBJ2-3	TGCAGCGTTGGAGGAGCGGGAGGAGCAGATACGCAGTATTTT	CSVGGAGGADTQYF
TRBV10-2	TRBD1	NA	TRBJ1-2	TGCGCCAGCAGTGGCCGGACAGGGCCTCTCTATGGCTACACCTTC	CASSGRTGPLYGYTF
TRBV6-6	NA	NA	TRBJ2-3	TGTGCCAGCACCCTTTCCCGGGGCGGGGCAGATACGCAGTATTTT	CASTLSRGGADTQYF
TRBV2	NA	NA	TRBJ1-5	TGTGCCAGCAGTGAAACAGGATATAGCAATCAGCCCCAGCATTTT	CASSETGYSNQPQHF
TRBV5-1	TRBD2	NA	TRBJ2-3	TGCGCCAGCAGCCCCGGACTAGCGGGCTCAGATACGCAGTATTTT	CASSPGLAGSDTQYF